These 20 T cell receptor beta chains came from one sample sequenced in a study of cytomegalovirus exposure and HLA in healthy donors (dated by TCRdb to between 2016 and 2019). The library relied on the immunoSEQ multiplex PCR assay. In TCRdb, the immuneACCESS table is reduced to in-frame sequences with V and J assigned. These tables do not hold every clone; where another copy was compared, an unresolved V gene accounts for under half, and the others remain unexplained. This sample holds some 46,000 clones; about 94% were observed only once. The top ten hold roughly 5.8% of the sample. The sample taken for sequencing was PBMCs. The origin of the receptors is a man between 18 and 29 years old in good health and CMV-seronegative.

CDR3 DNA: TGTGCCAGCAGCCCCCACCTGGGACAGGGGGGTGGCTACACCTTC. Encoded protein: CASSPHLGQGGGYTF. The rearrangement joins TRBV28 to TRBJ1-2; 11 bases match TRBD1. The germline V gene encodes CDR1 MDHEN and CDR2 SYDVKM. This CDR3 comprises 15 residues. The ends lost 6 bases at V and 7 bases at J; junction bases unmatched: 10.

The chain recombines TRBV6-5 with TRBJ1-2; 8 bases are a match to TRBD1. The CDR3 is 13 amino acids. Looked up from germline, CDR1 is MNHEY and CDR2 is SVGAGI. J was trimmed by 8 bases and V by 7 bases; bases with no gene match: 9. The CDR3 DNA is TGTGCCAGCACGATAGGGACAGGCGTAGGCTACACCTTC. Translating gives CASTIGTGVGYTF.

The V and J genes are TRBV5-6 and TRBJ2-1, with 10 bases identical to TRBD1. This CDR3 is built from 17 residues. V was clipped by 2 bases and J by 7 bases; unmatched bases: 12. Germline lookup yields CDR1 SGHDT and CDR2 YYEEEE. The CDR3 is CASSFGASGQGMNEQFF. DNA of the CDR3: TGTGCCAGCAGCTTTGGCGCGTCGGGACAGGGGATGAATGAGCAGTTCTTC.

The rearrangement joins TRBV9 to TRBJ2-7; the match to TRBD1 covers 9 bases. V gave up 3 bases and J gave up 5 bases; unmatched junction bases: 12. Per the germline V gene, CDR1 is SGDLS and CDR2 is YYNGEE. There are 16 residues in the CDR3. CDR3 residues: CASSAATGTGPDEQYF. The CDR3 bases are TGTGCCAGCAGCGCGGCTACCGGGACAGGGCCCGACGAGCAGTACTTC.

The chain joins TRBV19 to TRBJ2-7; the match to TRBD2 covers 7 bases. From germline, CDR1 is LNHDA and CDR2 SQIVND (reference sequence). The V gene end was trimmed by 6 bases and the J gene end by 0 bases; junction bases not matched to a gene: 8. The CDR3 loop spans 15 amino acids. The CDR3 sequence: CASREAGLSSYEQYF. The CDR3 nucleotides are TGTGCCAGTAGGGAAGCGGGGCTTAGCTCCTACGAGCAGTACTTC. Filled out from reference TRBV19 and TRBJ2-7, the complete variable domain reads DGGITQSPKYLFRKEGQNVTLSCEQNLNHDAMYWYRQDPGQGLRLIYYSQIVNDFQKGDIAEGYSVSREKKESFPLTVTSAQKNPTAFYLCASREAGLSSYEQYFGPGTRLTVT.

The chain joins TRBV6-1 to TRBJ1-5; D is possibly TRBD1 (6 bases). CDR1 is MNHNS and CDR2 is SASEGT in the germline V gene. Trimming removed 5 bases at V and 5 bases at J, with 13 bases between. This CDR3 comprises 14 residues. The CDR3 bases are TGTGCCAGCAGTCCGAACAGGGTTTATCAGCCCCAGCATTTT. Its translation: CASSPNRVYQPQHF.

The chain couples TRBV6-1 to TRBJ1-6, with D tentatively TRBD1 (6 bases). Germline V gives CDR1 MNHNS, CDR2 SASEGT. V lost 6 bases, J lost 7 bases, and 10 bases lay in between. The CDR3 is 13 amino acids. This chain's CDR3 is CASRRDINSPLHF. The CDR3, as DNA: TGTGCCAGCAGGAGGGACATCAATTCACCCCTCCACTTT.

The genes are TRBV5-8 and TRBJ1-5; 7 bases map to TRBD1. CDR1 SGHTS and CDR2 YDEGEE come from the germline V gene. V dropped 6 bases and J dropped 3; count of bases not matched to a gene: 9. The CDR3 is made up of 15 amino acids. The CDR3 is CASTQVQGINQPQHF. The DNA for the CDR3 is TGTGCCAGCACCCAAGTACAGGGGATCAATCAGCCCCAGCATTTT.

The chain has TRBV19 and TRBJ2-5; TRBD2 matches at 9 bases. V shed 3 bases, J shed 5 bases, and the junction held 4 bases outside the gene matches. The CDR3 extends over 14 amino acids. Germline loops: CDR1 LNHDA, CDR2 SQIVND (reference sequence). The chain's CDR3 is CASSISGSRETQYF. The DNA of the CDR3 is TGTGCCAGTAGTATTAGCGGGAGTCGGGAGACCCAGTACTTC.

This sequence joins TRBV27 and TRBJ1-2; tentatively, D is TRBD1 (6 bases). This CDR3 is built from 16 residues. The ends were cut back, 4 bases at V and 4 bases at J, with 19 bases in the middle. Germline-derived CDR1 and CDR2 are MNHEY and SMNVEV (reference sequence). Here the CDR3 reads CASSSPSTGSSYGYTF. In DNA form, the CDR3 reads TGTGCCAGCAGTTCCCCCTCTACAGGGAGTTCCTATGGCTACACCTTC.

The chain carries TRBV28 and TRBJ1-2, with TRBD1 matching over 8 bases. J was trimmed by 4 bases and V by 4 bases; bases with no gene match: 11. Germline V gives CDR1 MDHEN, CDR2 SYDVKM. The CDR3 has 16 residues. This CDR3 is CASSSPHRGAIYGYTF. CDR3 sequence (DNA): TGTGCCAGCAGTTCTCCCCACAGGGGGGCCATCTATGGCTACACCTTC.

CDR3 region: CAISGGQGIGELFF. CDR3 coding DNA: TGTGCCATCAGTGGCGGACAGGGGATCGGGGAGCTGTTTTTT. This chain connects TRBV10-3 to TRBJ2-2; TRBD1 matches at 9 bases. The germline V gene encodes CDR1 ENHRY and CDR2 SYGVKD. There are 14 residues in the CDR3. Germline trimming cut 4 bases from V and 7 bases from J; bases unmatched to any gene: 4.

The chain has TRBV4-3 and TRBJ1-1; 9 positions match TRBD1. Losses at the gene ends were 4 bases for V and 4 bases for J; bases not matched to a gene: 4. In germline, CDR1 is LGHNA, CDR2 YSLEER. The CDR3 is made up of 14 amino acids. In nucleotides, the CDR3 is TGCGCCAGCAGCCTACAGGGGGCAGGCACTGAAGCTTTCTTT. Its translation: CASSLQGAGTEAFF.

Here the CDR3 reads CASSPPGGRGETQYF. CDR3 sequence (DNA): TGTGCCAGCAGCCCGCCGGGGGGGCGGGGAGAGACCCAGTACTTC. The chain is built from TRBV7-2 and TRBJ2-5; 8 positions match TRBD2. Germline values: CDR1 SGHTA, CDR2 FQGNSA. Unmatched junction bases numbered 9, after V lost 5 bases and J lost 4 bases. The CDR3 has 15 residues.

This clone was found a few times. A junction boundary mismatches the germline segment, possibly from a read error. This chain uses TRBV7-2 with TRBJ2-7; 8 bases line up with TRBD2. This CDR3 comprises 16 residues. Germline V CDR1 and CDR2: SGHTA, FQGNSA. This chain's CDR3 is CASSLGPRTSSHEQYF. As DNA, the CDR3 is TGTGCCAGCAGCTTAGGCCCCCGGACTAGCTCCCACGAGCAGTACTTC.

The V and J genes are TRBV5-4 and TRBJ2-1; the match to TRBD2 covers 10 bases. Trimming removed 3 bases from V and 3 bases from J; junction bases left unmatched: 3. CDR3 length equals 15 residues. The V gene's germline CDR1 is SGHNT and CDR2 YYREEE (reference sequence). The CDR3 DNA sequence: TGTGCCAGCAGCTCGCCTAGCGGGAGCTACAATGAGCAGTTCTTC. It encodes CASSSPSGSYNEQFF.

The rearrangement joins TRBV5-1 to TRBJ1-3; D call uncertain. Trimming stripped 6 bases from V and 0 bases from J, with 13 bases between. The germline CDR1 and CDR2 sequences are SGHRS and YFSETQ. This CDR3 has 15 amino acids. CDR3 protein: CASKATGSSGNTIYF. DNA of the CDR3: TGCGCCAGCAAAGCGACGGGAAGCTCTGGAAACACCATATATTTT.

The chain joins TRBV6-6 to TRBJ2-7; tentatively, D is TRBD1 (5 bases). The V gene lost 7 bases and the J gene lost 2 bases, with 12 bases spanning the gap. The CDR3 runs 13 residues. In germline, CDR1 is MNHNY, CDR2 SVGAGI (reference sequence). CDR3 DNA: TGTGCCAGCAAAAGGGGCACAGCCTACGAGCAGTACTTC. It encodes CASKRGTAYEQYF.

This clone was detected only once. The chain recombines TRBV2 with TRBJ2-7, with unresolved D. The CDR3 has 14 amino acids. Between the trimmed V and J ends, which lost 1 base and 3 bases, there was a span of 10 bases. CDR1 SNHLY and CDR2 FYNNEI come from the germline V gene. Here the CDR3 reads CASSEDNRNYEQYF. The CDR3 DNA follows: TGTGCCAGCAGTGAAGATAACAGAAACTACGAGCAGTACTTC. Based on the CDR3 plus reference TRBV2 and TRBJ2-7, the full variable domain is EPEVTQTPSHQVTQMGQEVILRCVPISNHLYFYWYRQILGQKVEFLVSFYNNEISEKSEIFDDQFSVERPDGSNFTLKIRSTKLEDSAMYFCASSEDNRNYEQYFGPGTRLTVT.

In DNA, the CDR3 is TGCGCCAGCAGTACCGGGACTAGCGGTTACGAGCAGTACTTC. Protein sequence: CASSTGTSGYEQYF. The V and J genes are TRBV5-1 and TRBJ2-7, with 11 nucleotides matching TRBD2. This CDR3 is built from 14 residues. V trimming: 5 bases; J trimming: 4 bases; junction bases outside the gene matches: 5. Germline CDR1 is SGHRS and CDR2 is YFSETQ.